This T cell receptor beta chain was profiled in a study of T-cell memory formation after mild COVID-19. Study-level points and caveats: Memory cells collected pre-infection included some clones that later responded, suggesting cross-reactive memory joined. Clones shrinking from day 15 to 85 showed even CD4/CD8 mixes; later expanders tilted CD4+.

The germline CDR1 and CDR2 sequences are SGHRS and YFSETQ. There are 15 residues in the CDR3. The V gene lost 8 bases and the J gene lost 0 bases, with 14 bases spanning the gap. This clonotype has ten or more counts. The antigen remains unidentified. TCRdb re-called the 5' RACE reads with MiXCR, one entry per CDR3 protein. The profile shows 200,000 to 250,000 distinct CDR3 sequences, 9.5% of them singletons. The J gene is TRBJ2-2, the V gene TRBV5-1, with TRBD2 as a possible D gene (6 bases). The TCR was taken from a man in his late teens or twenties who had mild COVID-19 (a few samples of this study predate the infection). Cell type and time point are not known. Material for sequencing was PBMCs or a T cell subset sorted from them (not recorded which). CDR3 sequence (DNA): TGCGCCAGTCAACCTGGGGGGACGAACACCGGGGAGCTGTTTTTT. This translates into CASQPGGTNTGELFF.